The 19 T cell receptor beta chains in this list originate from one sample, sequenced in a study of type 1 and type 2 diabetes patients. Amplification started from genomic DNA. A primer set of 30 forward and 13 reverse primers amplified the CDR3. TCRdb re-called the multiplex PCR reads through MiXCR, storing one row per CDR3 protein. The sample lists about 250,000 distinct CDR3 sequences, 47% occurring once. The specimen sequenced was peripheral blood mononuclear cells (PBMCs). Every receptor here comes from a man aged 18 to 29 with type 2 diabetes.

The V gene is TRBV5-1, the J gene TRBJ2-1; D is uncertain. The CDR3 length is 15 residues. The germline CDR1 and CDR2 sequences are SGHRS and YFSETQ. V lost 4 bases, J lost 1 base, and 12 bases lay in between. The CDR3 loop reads CASSADPVSYNEQFF. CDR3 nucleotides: TGCGCCAGCAGCGCGGATCCCGTTTCCTACAATGAGCAGTTCTTC.

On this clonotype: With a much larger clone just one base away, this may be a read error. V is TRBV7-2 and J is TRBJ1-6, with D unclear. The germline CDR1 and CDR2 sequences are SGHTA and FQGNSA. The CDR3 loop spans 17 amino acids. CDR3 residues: CASSPVIFGEGGSPLRF. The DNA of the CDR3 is TGTGCCAGCAGCCCGGTGATATTCGGGGAAGGCGGTTCACCCCTCCGCTTT.

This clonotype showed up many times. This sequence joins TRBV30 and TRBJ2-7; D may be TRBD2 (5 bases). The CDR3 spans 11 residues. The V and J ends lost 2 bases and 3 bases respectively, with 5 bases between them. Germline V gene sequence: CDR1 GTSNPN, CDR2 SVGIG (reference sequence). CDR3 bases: TGTGCCTGGAGTACTAGCTACGAGCAGTACTTC. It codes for CAWSTSYEQYF.

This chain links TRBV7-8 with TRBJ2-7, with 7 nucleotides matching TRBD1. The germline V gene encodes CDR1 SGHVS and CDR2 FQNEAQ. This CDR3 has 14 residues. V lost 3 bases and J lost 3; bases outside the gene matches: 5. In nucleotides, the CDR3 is TGTGCCAGCAGCTTTAGGGGGCTGAGCTACGAGCAGTACTTC. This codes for CASSFRGLSYEQYF.

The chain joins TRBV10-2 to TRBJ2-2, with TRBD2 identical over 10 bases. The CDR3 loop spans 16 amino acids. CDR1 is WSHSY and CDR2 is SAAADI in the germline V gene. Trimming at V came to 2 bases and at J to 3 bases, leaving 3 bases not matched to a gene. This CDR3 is CASSERLAGDTGELFF. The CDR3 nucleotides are TGCGCCAGCAGTGAGCGGCTAGCGGGGGACACCGGGGAGCTGTTTTTT.

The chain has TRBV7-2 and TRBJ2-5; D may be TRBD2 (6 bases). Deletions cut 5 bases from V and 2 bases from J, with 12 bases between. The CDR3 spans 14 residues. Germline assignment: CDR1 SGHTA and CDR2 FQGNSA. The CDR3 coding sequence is TGTGCCAGCAGCCCGTGGGCGGGGCAAGAGACCCAGTACTTC. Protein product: CASSPWAGQETQYF.

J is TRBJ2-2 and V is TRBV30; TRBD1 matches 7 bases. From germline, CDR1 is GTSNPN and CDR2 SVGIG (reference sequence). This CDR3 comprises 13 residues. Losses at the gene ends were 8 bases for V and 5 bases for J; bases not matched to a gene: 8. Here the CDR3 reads CASSTGETGELFF. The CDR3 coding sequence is TGTGCCAGTAGCACAGGGGAAACCGGGGAGCTGTTTTTT. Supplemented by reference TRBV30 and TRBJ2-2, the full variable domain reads SQTIHQWPATLVQPVGSPLSLECTVEGTSNPNLYWYRQAAGRGLQLLFYSVGIGQISSEVPQNLSASRPQDRQFILSSKKLLLSDSGFYLCASSTGETGELFFGEGSRLTVL.

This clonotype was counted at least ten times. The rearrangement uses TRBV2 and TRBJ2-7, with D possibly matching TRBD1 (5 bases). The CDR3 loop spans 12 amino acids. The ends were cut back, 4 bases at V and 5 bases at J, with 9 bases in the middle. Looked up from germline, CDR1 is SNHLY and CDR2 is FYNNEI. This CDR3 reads CASSAQVNEQYF. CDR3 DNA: TGTGCCAGCAGTGCACAGGTAAACGAGCAGTACTTC.

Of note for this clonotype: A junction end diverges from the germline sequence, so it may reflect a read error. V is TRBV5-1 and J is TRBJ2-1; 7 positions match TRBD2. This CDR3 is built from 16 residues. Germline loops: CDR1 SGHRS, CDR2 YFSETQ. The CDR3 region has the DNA TGTGCCAGCAGCTTATCGTCGAGCGGGGTCAACAATGAGCAGTTCTTC. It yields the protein CASSLSSSGVNNEQFF.

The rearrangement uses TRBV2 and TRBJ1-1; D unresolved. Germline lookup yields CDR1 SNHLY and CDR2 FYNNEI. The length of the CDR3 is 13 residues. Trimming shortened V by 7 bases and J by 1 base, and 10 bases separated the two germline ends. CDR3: CASTRDTNTEAFF. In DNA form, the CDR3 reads TGTGCCAGCACCAGAGACACGAACACTGAAGCTTTCTTT.

For the CDR3, the DNA is TGTGCCAGTAGTCTGGGGGCTCATTCACCCCTCCACTTT. Its protein is CASSLGAHSPLHF. V is TRBV19 and J is TRBJ1-6; the D gene is possibly TRBD1 (6 bases). CDR3 length equals 13 residues. The germline CDR1 and CDR2 sequences are LNHDA and SQIVND (reference sequence). Trimming cost V 5 bases and J 8 bases, with 10 bases left between them. Looking up the rest from reference TRBV19 and TRBJ1-6 gives the full variable domain: DGGITQSPKYLFRKEGQNVTLSCEQNLNHDAMYWYRQDPGQGLRLIYYSQIVNDFQKGDIAEGYSVSREKKESFPLTVTSAQKNPTAFYLCASSLGAHSPLHFGNGTRLTVT.

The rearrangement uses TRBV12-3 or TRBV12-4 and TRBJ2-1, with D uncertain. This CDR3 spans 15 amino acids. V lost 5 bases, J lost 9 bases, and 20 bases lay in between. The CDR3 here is CASSIVRPSSSEQFF. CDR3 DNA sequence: TGTGCCAGCAGTATCGTTAGACCCTCGAGCAGTGAGCAGTTCTTC.

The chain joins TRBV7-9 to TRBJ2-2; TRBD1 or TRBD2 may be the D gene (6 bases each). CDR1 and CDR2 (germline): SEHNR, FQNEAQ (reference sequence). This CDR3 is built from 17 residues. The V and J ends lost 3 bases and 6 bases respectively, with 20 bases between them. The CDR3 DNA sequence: TGTGCCAGCAGCTTGGGGGCTGCGGGCGGGATGGCCGGGGAGCTGTTTTTT. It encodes CASSLGAAGGMAGELFF.

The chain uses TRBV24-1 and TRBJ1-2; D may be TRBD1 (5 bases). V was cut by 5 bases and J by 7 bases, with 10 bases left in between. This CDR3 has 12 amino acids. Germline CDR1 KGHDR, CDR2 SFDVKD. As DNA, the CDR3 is TGTGCCACCAGTGGGGGGGTCAGTGGCTACACCTTC. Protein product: CATSGGVSGYTF.

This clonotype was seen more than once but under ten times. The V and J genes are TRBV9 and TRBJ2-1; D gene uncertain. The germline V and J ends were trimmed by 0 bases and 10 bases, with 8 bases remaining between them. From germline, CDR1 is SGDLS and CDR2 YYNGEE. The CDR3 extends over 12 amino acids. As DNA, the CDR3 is TGTGCCAGCAGCGTAGGAGACCTAGAGCAGTTCTTC. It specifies CASSVGDLEQFF.

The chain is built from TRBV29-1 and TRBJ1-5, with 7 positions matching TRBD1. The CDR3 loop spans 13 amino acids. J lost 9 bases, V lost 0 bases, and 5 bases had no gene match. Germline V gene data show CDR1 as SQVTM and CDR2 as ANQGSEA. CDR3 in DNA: TGCAGCGTTGAAGATCCATCAGGGGGGCCCCAGCATTTT. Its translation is CSVEDPSGGPQHF.

CDR3 DNA sequence: TGTGCCAGCAGCGTAGGAAGGGGCGAGGGTTTTGAGCTGTTTTTT. Its protein product is CASSVGRGEGFELFF. The chain joins TRBV9 to TRBJ2-2; D could derive from TRBD1 or TRBD2 (5 bases each). The germline V gene has CDR1 SGDLS and CDR2 YYNGEE. Between the trimmed V and J ends, which lost 0 bases and 11 bases, there was a span of 17 bases. The CDR3 extends over 15 amino acids.

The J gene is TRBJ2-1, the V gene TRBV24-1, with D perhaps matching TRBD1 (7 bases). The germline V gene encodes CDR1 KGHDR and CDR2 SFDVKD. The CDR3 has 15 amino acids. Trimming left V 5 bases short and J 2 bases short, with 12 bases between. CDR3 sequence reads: CATSGQGGPYNEQFF. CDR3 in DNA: TGTGCCACCAGTGGGCAGGGGGGCCCCTACAATGAGCAGTTCTTC.

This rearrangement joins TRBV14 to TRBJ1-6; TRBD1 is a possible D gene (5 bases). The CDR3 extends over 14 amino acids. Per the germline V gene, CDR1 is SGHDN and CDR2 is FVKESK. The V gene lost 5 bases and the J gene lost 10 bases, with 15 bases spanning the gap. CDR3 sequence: CASSSFPGPSPLHF. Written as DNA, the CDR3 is TGTGCCAGCAGCTCATTTCCAGGGCCCTCACCCCTCCACTTT.